The 5 T cell receptor beta chains in this list originate from one sample, sequenced in a study of control samples from healthy donors and cancer patients. TCRdb's copy holds only in-frame clones and misses some; the assay was immunoSEQ multiplex PCR. This sample yields approximately 89,000 clones, of which more than 75% are seen a single time; less than 2.5% belongs to the top ten. Sequencing was performed on blood. The receptors shown here come from a woman aged 40 to 49 in good health.

The V and J genes are TRBV12-3 or TRBV12-4 and TRBJ2-1; the D call may be TRBD1 or TRBD2 (5 bases each). With 1 base removed from V and 9 bases from J, the gap between germline ends came to 10 bases. This CDR3 is 13 amino acids long. In DNA, the CDR3 is TGTGCCAGCAGTTTAGGGCAGAGGGGTGAGCAGTTCTTC. This translates into CASSLGQRGEQFF.

This chain connects TRBV5-6 to TRBJ1-1; TRBD1 might be the D (5 bases). There are 15 residues in the CDR3. Germline values: CDR1 SGHDT, CDR2 YYEEEE. V lost 0 bases and J lost 0, with 9 bases in between. CDR3 amino acids: CASSLASGLNTEAFF. The CDR3 DNA follows: TGTGCCAGCAGCTTGGCCTCAGGGTTGAACACTGAAGCTTTCTTT.

The chain combines TRBV5-4 with TRBJ2-5, with TRBD1 as a possible D gene (6 bases). The CDR3 is 14 residues long. Germline V lookup: CDR1 SGHNT, CDR2 YYREEE (reference sequence). V lost 6 bases and J 4 bases, leaving 16 bases between the germline ends. As DNA, the CDR3 is TGTGCCAGCAACATACAGGGAATCGTAGAGACCCAGTACTTC. It is translated as CASNIQGIVETQYF.

The chain recombines TRBV4-1 with TRBJ2-1; TRBD1 aligns across 10 bases. CDR1 and CDR2 from the germline V gene are MGHRA and YSYEKL. V lost 6 bases, J lost 3 bases, and 11 bases stayed unmatched. This CDR3 has 17 residues. The CDR3: CASSPPLTGGDYNEQFF. Here the CDR3 DNA reads TGCGCCAGCAGTCCTCCACTGACAGGGGGCGACTACAATGAGCAGTTCTTC.

This rearrangement joins TRBV9 to TRBJ2-1, with 12 bases that match TRBD1. The CDR3 spans 14 residues. V dropped 6 bases and J dropped 8; count of bases not matched to a gene: 6. Looked up from germline, CDR1 is SGDLS and CDR2 is YYNGEE. CDR3 coding DNA: TGTGCCAGCAACCGGGACAGGGGGCACGATGAGCAGTTCTTC. Its translation: CASNRDRGHDEQFF.